The 10 T cell receptor beta chains below come from one sample, sequenced in a study of T-cell memory formation after mild COVID-19. TCRdb re-derived calls from the 5' RACE reads in MiXCR, one entry per CDR3 protein. The sample lists 280,000 or so distinct CDR3 sequences, approximately 8% occurring once. Sequenced input: PBMCs or a T cell subset sorted from them (not recorded which). The receptor source for this set is a man between 18 and 29 years old who had mild COVID-19 (a few samples of this study predate the infection). Cell type and time point are not known.

In its sample, this clonotype was seen a few times. The chain employs TRBV6-1 and TRBJ1-5, with 9 bases matching TRBD1. Germline V CDR1 and CDR2: MNHNS, SASEGT. Trimming cost V 7 bases and J 9 bases; bases outside gene matches: 25. There are 19 residues in the CDR3. This CDR3 reads CASTLGEQGAGRTRAPQHF. The CDR3 coding sequence is TGTGCCAGCACCCTTGGGGAACAGGGGGCGGGTCGAACCCGAGCGCCCCAGCATTTT.

The J gene is TRBJ1-5, the V gene TRBV6-1, with 9 bases aligning to TRBD1. Germline assignment: CDR1 MNHNS and CDR2 SASEGT. Trimming cost V 1 base and J 3 bases; bases outside gene matches: 7. The CDR3 extends over 17 amino acids. CDR3: CASSEGGTGLHNQPQHF. The DNA of the CDR3 is TGTGCCAGCAGTGAAGGGGGGACAGGGTTACACAATCAGCCCCAGCATTTT.

This chain connects TRBV7-2 to TRBJ2-5; 11 bases align to TRBD1. Per the germline V gene, CDR1 is SGHTA and CDR2 is FQGNSA. This CDR3 has 14 residues. Trimming at V came to 6 bases and at J to 2 bases, leaving 2 bases not matched to a gene. CDR3 nucleotides: TGTGCCAGCAGGCGGGACAGGGGGCAAGAGACCCAGTACTTC. This gives the protein CASRRDRGQETQYF.

This chain joins TRBV20-1 and TRBJ2-1; D is uncertain. The V gene lost 4 bases and the J gene lost 4 bases, with 2 bases spanning the gap. The CDR3 is 10 residues long. The germline V gene encodes CDR1 DFQATT and CDR2 SNEGSKA (reference sequence). CDR3 nucleotides: TGCAGTGCTACTTACAATGAGCAGTTCTTC. It encodes CSATYNEQFF.

V gene TRBV28 combines with J gene TRBJ1-5; no firm D call. The CDR3 contains 16 residues. Germline V CDR1 and CDR2: MDHEN, SYDVKM. V lost 10 bases to trimming and J lost 0 bases, with 19 bases between them. The CDR3: CATKSSSVYSNQPQHF. The CDR3 DNA reads TGTGCCACCAAATCTAGCAGTGTTTATAGCAATCAGCCCCAGCATTTT.

This clonotype was recorded only once. This sequence joins TRBV5-4 and TRBJ2-5; TRBD2 aligns across 13 bases. Germline values: CDR1 SGHNT, CDR2 YYREEE (reference sequence). The CDR3 loop spans 15 amino acids. With 4 bases clipped from V and 4 bases from J, the junction kept 4 bases outside the gene matches. CDR3 DNA: TGTGCCAGCAGCGGACGACTAGCGGGGGGAGAGACCCAGTACTTC. Amino acids: CASSGRLAGGETQYF.

This clonotype was counted ten times or more. CDR3 nucleotides: TGCGCCAGCAGCTTGGCGGTAGCGGAAGATACGCAGTATTTT. Its translation is CASSLAVAEDTQYF. The genes are TRBV5-1 and TRBJ2-3, with D possibly TRBD2 on 6 matching bases. Germline CDR1 is SGHRS and CDR2 is YFSETQ. This CDR3 is 14 amino acids long. Trimming removed 0 bases from V and 5 bases from J, with 10 bases in between.

This chain joins TRBV10-3 and TRBJ2-7; 8 bases agree with TRBD1. J lost 3 bases, V lost 4 bases, and 8 bases had no gene match. This CDR3 has 15 residues. Germline V lookup: CDR1 ENHRY, CDR2 SYGVKD. CDR3 sequence: CAISGRQGTIYEQYF. The CDR3 coding sequence is TGTGCCATCAGTGGCCGACAGGGGACGATCTACGAGCAGTACTTC.

The sample holds a few counts of this clonotype. The J gene is TRBJ1-2, the V gene TRBV6-5; D is ambiguous. Germline V lookup: CDR1 MNHEY, CDR2 SVGAGI. V was pared by 3 bases and J by 4 bases, with 12 bases between. CDR3 size: 14 residues. CDR3 amino acids: CASSYQQRSYGYTF. CDR3 sequence (DNA): TGTGCCAGCAGTTATCAACAGAGAAGCTATGGCTACACCTTC.

In this sample, this clonotype turned up a few times. This chain connects TRBV21-1 to TRBJ1-5. TRBV21-1 is an annotated pseudogene. The CDR3 contains 13 residues. The chain's CDR3 is CASRDDSNQPQHF. CDR3 nucleotides: TGTGCCAGCAGAGACGATAGCAATCAGCCCCAGCATTTT.